One and the same sample provided the 10 T cell receptor beta chains below, sequenced in a study of PD-L1 blockade in urothelial cancer. The method was immunoSEQ multiplex PCR; TCRdb's version includes in-frame clones alone and lacks a portion of them. The repertoire holds 30,000 to 40,000 clones, with roughly four fifths as singletons. The sample in question was PBMCs, obtained around atezolizumab (anti-PD-L1) treatment. Receptors originate from a man aged 65-85 years with urothelial cancer.

This clone was detected only once. The chain carries TRBV30 and TRBJ1-5; 7 nucleotides align to TRBD1. Germline lookup yields CDR1 GTSNPN and CDR2 SVGIG (reference sequence). The J segment lost 4 bases and the V segment lost 4 bases, leaving 7 bases of the junction unmatched. This CDR3 is built from 14 residues. The CDR3 loop reads CAWKQGNDNQPQHF. DNA of the CDR3: TGTGCCTGGAAACAGGGGAATGATAATCAGCCCCAGCATTTT.

The chain couples TRBV6-6 to TRBJ2-7, with D tentatively TRBD1 (6 bases). In germline, CDR1 is MNHNY, CDR2 SVGAGI (reference sequence). There are 14 residues in the CDR3. V lost 2 bases to trimming and J lost 0 bases, with 8 bases between them. The CDR3 coding sequence is TGTGCCAGCAGTTACGGGGACAACTCCTACGAGCAGTACTTC. Protein product: CASSYGDNSYEQYF.

This chain uses TRBV5-6 with TRBJ2-3; 12 bases map to TRBD2. Trimming took 6 bases from V and 6 from J; bases not matched to a gene: 8. There are 15 residues in the CDR3. CDR1 and CDR2 (germline): SGHDT, YYEEEE. Here the CDR3 DNA reads TGTGCCAGCACGAAGACTAGCGGGAGAAGTGATACGCAGTATTTT. Translated, it gives CASTKTSGRSDTQYF.

The chain links TRBV4-2 to TRBJ2-1; unclear D gene. CDR1 and CDR2 from the germline V gene are LGHNA and YNFKEQ. V was clipped by 4 bases and J by 7 bases, with 8 bases between them. The CDR3 has 12 amino acids. CDR3 DNA: TGTGCCAGCAGCCCCCAGCGTAATGAGCAGTTCTTC. It codes for CASSPQRNEQFF.

The chain links TRBV5-1 to TRBJ2-1; D unclear. Trimming pared 2 bases from V and 2 bases from J, leaving 8 bases between. There are 14 residues in the CDR3. Germline-derived CDR1 and CDR2 are SGHRS and YFSETQ. This CDR3 reads CASSLTAAYNEQFF. CDR3 coding DNA: TGCGCCAGCAGCTTAACTGCCGCCTACAATGAGCAGTTCTTC.

The V and J genes are TRBV18 and TRBJ1-1; 8 bases agree with TRBD1. The V gene's germline CDR1 is KGHSH and CDR2 LQKENI. The CDR3 runs 17 residues. V dropped 0 bases and J dropped 5; count of bases not matched to a gene: 11. For the CDR3, the DNA is TGTGCCAGCTCACCACCGATGAGAAGGACAGGGCTGACTGAAGCTTTCTTT. Translated, it gives CASSPPMRRTGLTEAFF.

As concerns this clone: Other DNA sequences in the same sample also yield this CDR3. The rearrangement joins TRBV19 to TRBJ2-5; the D is unclear. The CDR3 has 12 residues. The V and J ends lost 1 base and 5 bases respectively, with 5 bases between them. The germline V gene encodes CDR1 LNHDA and CDR2 SQIVND (reference sequence). CDR3 nucleotides: TGTGCCAGTAGTATAGCGGGTGAGACCCAGTACTTC. It yields the protein CASSIAGETQYF.

The chain couples TRBV4-3 to TRBJ2-7, with TRBD1 matching 8 bases. Germline CDR1 LGHNA, CDR2 YSLEER. CDR3 length equals 13 residues. V was pared by 4 bases and J by 2 bases, with 1 base of the junction left unmatched. CDR3 coding DNA: TGCGCCAGCAGCCCGGGACAGGCCTACGAGCAGTACTTC. This gives the protein CASSPGQAYEQYF.

This rearrangement joins TRBV5-1 to TRBJ1-1; possible D gene TRBD1, 5 bases. The CDR3 runs to 14 residues. CDR1 is SGHRS and CDR2 is YFSETQ in the germline V gene. V lost 3 bases and J lost 3, with 12 bases in between. CDR3 sequence (DNA): TGCGCCAGCAGCTCCCTAGGGGTGGACACTGAAGCTTTCTTT. Translated: CASSSLGVDTEAFF. The full variable domain, with the rest looked up from reference TRBV5-1 and TRBJ1-1, is KAGVTQTPRYLIKTRGQQVTLSCSPISGHRSVSWYQQTPGQGLQFLFEYFSETQRNKGNFPGRFSGRQFSNSRSEMNVSTLELGDSALYLCASSSLGVDTEAFFGQGTRLTVV.

The J gene is TRBJ1-1, the V gene TRBV10-3, with 8 bases that match TRBD1. V lost 5 bases and J lost 6; bases outside the gene matches: 8. The CDR3 extends over 14 amino acids. From germline, CDR1 is ENHRY and CDR2 SYGVKD. CDR3 DNA sequence: TGTGCCATCAGTACAGGGGGAGGATACGCTGAAGCTTTCTTT. It encodes CAISTGGGYAEAFF.